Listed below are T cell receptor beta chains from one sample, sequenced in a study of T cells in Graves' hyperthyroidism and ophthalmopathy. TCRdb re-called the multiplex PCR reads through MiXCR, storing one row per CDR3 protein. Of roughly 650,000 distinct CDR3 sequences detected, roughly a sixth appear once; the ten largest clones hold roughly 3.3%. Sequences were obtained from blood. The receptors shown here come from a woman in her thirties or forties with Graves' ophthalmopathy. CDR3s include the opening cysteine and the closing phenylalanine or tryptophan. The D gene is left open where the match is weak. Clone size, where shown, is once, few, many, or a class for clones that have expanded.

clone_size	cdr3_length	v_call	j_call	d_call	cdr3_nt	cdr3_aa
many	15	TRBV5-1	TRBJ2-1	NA	TGCGCCAGCAGCTTAAGCGGGTTATTAAACAATGAGCAGTTCTTC	CASSLSGLLNNEQFF
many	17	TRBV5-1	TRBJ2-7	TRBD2	TGCGCCAGCAGTACCGGGACTAGCGGGAGGAATAAGTACGAGCAGTACTTC	CASSTGTSGRNKYEQYF
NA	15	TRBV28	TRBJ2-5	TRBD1	TGTGCCAGCAGTTTATACGGGACAGTAGGGGAGACCCAGTACTTC	CASSLYGTVGETQYF
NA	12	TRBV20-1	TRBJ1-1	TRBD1	TGCAGTGTTCGACAGGGGATTACTGAAGCTTTCTTT	CSVRQGITEAFF
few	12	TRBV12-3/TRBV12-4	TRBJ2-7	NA	TGTGCCAGCAGAAGTGGGTCCTACGAGCAGTACTTC	CASRSGSYEQYF
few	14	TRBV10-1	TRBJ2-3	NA	TGCGCCAGCAGTGAATCGCGGCTCACAGATACGCAGTATTTT	CASSESRLTDTQYF
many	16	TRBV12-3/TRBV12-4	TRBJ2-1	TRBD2	TGTGCCAGCAGTCCCGCGGGGGGCCGGTGGAACAATGAGCAGTTCTTC	CASSPAGGRWNNEQFF
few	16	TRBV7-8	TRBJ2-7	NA	TGTGCCAGCAGCTTAGCGTCGGCACTAACCTCCTACGAGCAGTACTTC	CASSLASALTSYEQYF
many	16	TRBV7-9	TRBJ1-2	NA	TGTGCCAGCAGCTTAACCGCGGACGGCTTCCGCTATGGCTACACCTTC	CASSLTADGFRYGYTF
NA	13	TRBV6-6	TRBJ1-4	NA	TGTGCCAGCAGTTACAGGCCGTCTGAAAAACTGTTTTTT	CASSYRPSEKLFF
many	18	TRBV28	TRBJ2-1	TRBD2	TGTGCCAGCAGTCAGTTCGGACTTAGCGGGAGGACCAACAATGAGCAGTTCTTC	CASSQFGLSGRTNNEQFF
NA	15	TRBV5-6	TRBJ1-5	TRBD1	TGTGCCAGCAGCTCCAACAGGGGCGGGGATCAGCCCCAGCATTTT	CASSSNRGGDQPQHF
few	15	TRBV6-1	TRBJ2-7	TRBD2	TGTGCCAGCAGTGAGGGGGGTAGCGGGAGCTACGAGCAGTACTTC	CASSEGGSGSYEQYF
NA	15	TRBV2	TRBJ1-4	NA	TGTGCCAGCAACGGGGTATCATTGGTCGGTGAAAAACTGTTTTTT	CASNGVSLVGEKLFF
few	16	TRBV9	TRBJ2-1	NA	TGTGCCAGCAGCATACGGACTGCCGACAGCTACAATGAGCAGTTCTTC	CASSIRTADSYNEQFF
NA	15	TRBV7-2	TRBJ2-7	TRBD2	TGTGCCAGCAGCTTAACTAGCGGTCCTTACAATGAGCAGTACTTC	CASSLTSGPYNEQYF
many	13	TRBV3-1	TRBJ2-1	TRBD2	TGTGCCAGCAGCCGGGGACTAGCGTATGAGCAGTTCTTC	CASSRGLAYEQFF
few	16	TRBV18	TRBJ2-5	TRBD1	TGTGCCAGCTCCCAGCTCGGACAAGGGGGCAAAGAGACCCAGTACTTC	CASSQLGQGGKETQYF
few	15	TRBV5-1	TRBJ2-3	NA	TGCGCCAGCACCCTGTGGGGGGAAAGCACAGATACGCAGTATTTT	CASTLWGESTDTQYF
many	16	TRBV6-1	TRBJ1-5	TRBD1	TGTGCCAGCAGTTCCGGGGACAGGGGTCGTAATCAGCCCCAGCATTTT	CASSSGDRGRNQPQHF
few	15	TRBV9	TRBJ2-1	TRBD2	TGTGCCAGCAGCGTAGAAACTAGCGGGAGAGGTGAGCAGTTCTTC	CASSVETSGRGEQFF
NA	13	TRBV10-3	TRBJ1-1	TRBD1	TGTGCCATCAGTGCGGGACAGGGCACTGAAGCTTTCTTT	CAISAGQGTEAFF
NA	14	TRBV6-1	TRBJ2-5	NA	TGTGCCAGCATAAGCCAGGCTGGGGGTGAGACCCAGTACTTC	CASISQAGGETQYF
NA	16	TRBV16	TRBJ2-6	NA	TGTGCCAGCAGCCAATTGGGGGACTCTGGGGCCAACGTCCTGACTTTC	CASSQLGDSGANVLTF
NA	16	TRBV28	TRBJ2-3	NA	TGTGCCAGCAGTGACCCGGCGGGACCTAGCACAGATACGCAGTATTTT	CASSDPAGPSTDTQYF
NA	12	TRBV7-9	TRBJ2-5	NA	TGCGCCAGCAGCCCCCCTGGTTTGTCTCTTTACTTC	CASSPPGLSLYF
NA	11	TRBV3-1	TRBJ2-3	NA	TGTGCCAGCACTACAGGAGATACGCAGTATTTT	CASTTGDTQYF
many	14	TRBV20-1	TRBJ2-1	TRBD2	TGCAGTGCGTTTCGGCGGGAGGGCCGCAATGAGCAGTTCTTC	CSAFRREGRNEQFF
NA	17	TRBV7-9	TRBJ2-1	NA	TGTGCCAGCAGCCCTCGCCTGGGGTTGGGCTCCTACAATGAGCAGTTCTTC	CASSPRLGLGSYNEQFF
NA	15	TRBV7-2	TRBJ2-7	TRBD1	TGTGCCAGCAGTTTCACAGGGGGCCAATACTACGAGCAGTACTTC	CASSFTGGQYYEQYF
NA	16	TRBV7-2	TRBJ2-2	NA	TGTGCCAGCAGCTCCCCCCCGGCATTGGGCACCGGGGAGCTGTTTTTT	CASSSPPALGTGELFF
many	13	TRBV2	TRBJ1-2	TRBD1	TGTGCCAGCTCTCGGGACAGGGGGGTCGGCTACACCTTC	CASSRDRGVGYTF
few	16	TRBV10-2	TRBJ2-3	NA	TGCGCCAGCAGTGAGGAGAATCGGAGTAACACAGATACGCAGTATTTT	CASSEENRSNTDTQYF
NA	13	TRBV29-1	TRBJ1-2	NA	TGCAGCGTTGCGCAAGGCCCACTCTATGGCTACACCTTC	CSVAQGPLYGYTF
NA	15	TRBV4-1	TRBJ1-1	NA	TGCGCCAGCAGCCCTCCCGGGGACATGAACACTGAAGCTTTCTTT	CASSPPGDMNTEAFF
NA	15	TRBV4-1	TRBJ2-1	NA	TGCGCCAGCAGCCAAGATCAGACAGGCAAAAATGAGCAGTTCTTC	CASSQDQTGKNEQFF
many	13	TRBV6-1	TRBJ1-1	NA	TGTGCCAGCAGTGAAGGAAGGCCCAGTGAAGCTTTCTTT	CASSEGRPSEAFF
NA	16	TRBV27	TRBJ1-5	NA	TGTGCCAGCAGAACGGCACGTGGGGGGGTAAATCAGCCCCAGCATTTT	CASRTARGGVNQPQHF
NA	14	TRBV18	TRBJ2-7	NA	TGTGCCAGCTCAGAGACATACCGGGCACACGAGCAGTACTTC	CASSETYRAHEQYF
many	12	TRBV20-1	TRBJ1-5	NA	TGCAGTGCGCGGGACAGCAATCAGCCCCAGCATTTT	CSARDSNQPQHF
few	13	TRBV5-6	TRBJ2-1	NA	TGTGCCAGCAGCTTGGCCACAGGGATGGTGCAGTTCTTC	CASSLATGMVQFF
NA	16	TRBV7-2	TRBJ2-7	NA	TGTGCCAGCAGTCCCGCAACAATGGGGACCTGCAATGAGCAGTACTTC	CASSPATMGTCNEQYF
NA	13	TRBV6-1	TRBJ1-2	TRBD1	TGTGCCAGCAGCCAGGACAGGAGTGGTGGCTACACCTTC	CASSQDRSGGYTF
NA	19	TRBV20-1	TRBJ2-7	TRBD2	TGCAGTGCTAGCGTTATCCCGGGGACTAGTTCCCCCACAGGCTACGAGCAGTACTTC	CSASVIPGTSSPTGYEQYF
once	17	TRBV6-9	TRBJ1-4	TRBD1	TGTGCCAGCAGTTACAAACCCCTGGGACAGGGTAATGAAAAACTGTTTTTT	CASSYKPLGQGNEKLFF
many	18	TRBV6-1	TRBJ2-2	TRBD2	TGTGCCAGCAGCAAACCTCCGGGACTAGCGGGAGCAACCGGGGAGCTGTTTTTT	CASSKPPGLAGATGELFF
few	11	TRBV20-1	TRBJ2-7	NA	TGCAGTGCTCGATCCCCTCCCGAGCAGTACTTC	CSARSPPEQYF
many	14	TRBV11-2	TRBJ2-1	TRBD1	TGTGCCAGCAGCATTCTGACAGGGGTAAATGAGCAGTTCTTC	CASSILTGVNEQFF
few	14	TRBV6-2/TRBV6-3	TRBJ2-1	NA	TGTGCCAGCAGCGGCGGCGGGGATTACAATGAGCAGTTCTTC	CASSGGGDYNEQFF
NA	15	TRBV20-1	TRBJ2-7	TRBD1	TGCAGTGCTAGACTCTTAGGGGGCCGGGCAAATGAGCAGTACTTC	CSARLLGGRANEQYF
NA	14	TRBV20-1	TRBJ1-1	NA	TGCAGTGCTAGTGACGCCAGAATGAACACTGAAGCTTTCTTT	CSASDARMNTEAFF
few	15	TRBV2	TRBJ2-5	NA	TGTGCCAGCAGTGTTGGGCAGCGGGTCCAAGAGACCCAGTACTTC	CASSVGQRVQETQYF
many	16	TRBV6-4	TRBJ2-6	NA	TGTGCCAGCAGTGATGAACCCAGGTCGGGGGCCAACGTCCTGACTTTC	CASSDEPRSGANVLTF
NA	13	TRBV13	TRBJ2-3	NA	TGTGCCAGCAGCTTAGCGGTTGTAGATACGCAGTATTTT	CASSLAVVDTQYF
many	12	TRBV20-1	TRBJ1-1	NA	TGCAGTGCTACATACCACAGGGCTGAAGCTTTCTTT	CSATYHRAEAFF
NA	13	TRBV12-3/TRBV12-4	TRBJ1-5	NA	TGTGCCAGCAGTTTTTTGGGGAATCAGCCCCAGCATTTT	CASSFLGNQPQHF